The source of this TCR beta chain is a study of shared clonotypes between healthy human individuals (dated by TCRdb to the early 2020s). General notes on the study: A few men and a couple of women, aged 18 to 49 years, made up the cohort. For each donor, CD4 naive and CD4 memory were each run on three plates, CD8 naive on two plates, and CD8 memory on one plate. The study deeply sequenced blood TCR repertoires of five healthy adults to estimate repertoire size and the extent of clonotype sharing between individuals. To increase sequencing depth and limit assay-specific biases, TCR repertoire library preparation and sequencing were carried out by different laboratories using diverse techniques. Each donor's leukapheresis produced roughly between roughly 0.94 and 9.5 billion PBMCs. Results the study describes overall, beyond this receptor: Because the study included only a small number of donors, the genetic and exposure-history diversity represented was limited. Larger estimated clonotype richness was generally found for naive subsets than for memory subsets. Incomplete sequencing was indicated by rarefaction of sorted-subset datasets, despite the large sequencing depth. Pairwise subsampling indicated that sequencing depth was expected to affect the degree of clonotype sharing among donors. Compared with non-shared clonotypes, the clonotypes found in all four sorted-subset donors had higher generation probabilities. Across four donors, about 5% of naive CD4, 3% to 3.5% of naive CD8, about 2% of memory CD4, and about 0.4% of memory CD8 clonotypes were shared. Sampling was restricted to blood, and TCR repertoires in tissue are likely to differ from TCR repertoires in blood.

Spanning cysteine to phenylalanine, the CDR3 consists of 16 amino acids. Just the 48-base CDR3 DNA is kept, in frame starting at base 1. The germline V gene provides CDR1 KGHSH and CDR2 LQKENI. At the junction V is shortened by 0 bases and J by 6 bases, with 17 bases in between. To note about this clone: Its antigen is still unknown. Per-base quality was not reported, and no clone a single base away is much larger than it.

TCR CDR3 regions were amplified from genomic DNA by multiplex PCR using the deep immunoSEQ assay. Extracted genomic DNA from each cell subset was spread evenly across all wells of several immunoSEQ 96-well plates, with each plate serving as a replicate. Each replicate PCR for sorted subsets received about 210 ng genomic DNA, equal to 28,000 or so T cell genomes. Purified libraries were quantified with a Qubit 3.0 fluorometer, sized on a Bioanalyzer 2100, and re-quantified with the KAPA Library Quantification kit. Each immunoSEQ 96-well plate was sequenced on its own single-read 150-cycle Illumina NextSeq 550 flow cell. In the source study's methods: Because the immunoSEQ output held only junctional sequences and lacked quality scores, the filtering could not match the filtering applied to full-length reads. Sequences were annotated with PyIR, a Python wrapper for IgBLAST v1.9, and V/J genes and CDR3 were assigned using IMGT germline references. Any read was removed if the V/J assignment was weak (E-value above 1e-6), the CDR3 was missing, or the read contained stop codons, out-of-frame junctions, or ambiguous translated residues. V3J clonotypes were defined as sequences sharing the same inferred V gene, J gene, and CDR3 amino acid sequence. The percentage overlap between two repertoires was calculated by dividing the number of shared unique clonotypes by the size of the smaller repertoire. RTK rarefaction, the Chao1 estimator, and Recon v2.1 estimates of unobserved clonotypes were used to assess repertoire richness. Generation probabilities were computed with OLGA for all TCRbeta clonotypes obtained by the gDNA method from a few donors. Drawn from immuneACCESS, this table holds only the in-frame rearrangements with V and J called that TCRdb kept. Clones are partly lost; checked studies trace under half to an unresolved V gene and leave the rest unexplained. V and J calls and clone size come straight from that table; D and trimming were deduced from the DNA. Counted in this sample were millions of clones; roughly 92% of them appeared once. The top ten constitute roughly 0.14% of the sample.

Healthy HIV-negative adults with no recently reported acute infections or vaccinations were included as donors. Every donor was a Caucasian adult living in Nashville, Tennessee, USA. CD4+ T cells were enriched through magnetic negative selection, after which naive cells were positively selected on CD45RA and the remaining negative fraction served as the memory subset. After blood collection by leukapheresis, PBMCs were isolated using Ficoll-Histopaque density gradient centrifugation and then cryopreserved in the vapor phase of liquid nitrogen. Analytical flow cytometry was used to check the purity and quantity of every magnetically sorted T cell population. Each sorted fraction had its genomic DNA isolated and then quantified by UV absorbance on a Nanodrop 2000c.

The rearranged segments are TRBV18 and TRBJ1-2; the D gene is unclear. The source material was naive CD4+ T cells sorted from blood. The cell subset or site label here, explained by the study, means: CD45RA+ positively selected. This clonotype originated in a man younger than 30 in good health. CDR3 region: CASSPPGLFPEDGYTF. The DNA sequence is given as TGTGCCAGCTCACCACCGGGCCTATTTCCGGAGGATGGCTACACCTTC.